Listed below are T cell receptor beta chains from one sample, sequenced in a study of blood T cell repertoires in COVID-19. TCRdb's table, derived via immunoSEQ multiplex PCR, lists solely in-frame clones and lacks some. The sample includes 250,000 or so clones, 89% of them seen just once. The sequenced sample was peripheral blood. The receptor set was obtained from a woman aged 40-49 years who had recovered from COVID-19. CDR3s include the opening cysteine and the closing phenylalanine or tryptophan. The D gene is left open where the match is weak. Clone size is not always given. Where it is, it says once, few, many or a class for expanded clones.

j_call clone_size d_call v_call cdr3_nt cdr3_aa
TRBJ1-2 . TRBD1 TRBV11-3 TGTGCCAGCAGCTTCGGACAGGAGTATGGCTACACCTTC CASSFGQEYGYTF
TRBJ2-3 . TRBD1 TRBV11-3 TGTGCCAGCAGCCCAACGCCGGGACAGGGAACAGATACGCAGTATTTT CASSPTPGQGTDTQYF
TRBJ1-1 few . TRBV7-9 TGTGCCAGCAGCTCGCGGGGGACCCCGGAAGCTTTCTTT CASSSRGTPEAFF
TRBJ2-1 . . TRBV2 TGTGCCAGCAGTACCGCGAATGAGCAGTTCTTC CASSTANEQFF
TRBJ1-2 once . TRBV5-8 TGTGCCAGCAGCAAGACAGCGGGGGTCTCTGGCTACACCTTC CASSKTAGVSGYTF
TRBJ1-4 once TRBD1 TRBV28 TGTGCCAGCCTTTCCGGGACAGGGGGTGAAAAACTGTTTTTT CASLSGTGGEKLFF
TRBJ2-2 once TRBD1 TRBV9 TGTGCCAGCAGCGTAGCCCCCCGGAACAGGGGATACAGGGAGCTGTTTTTT CASSVAPRNRGYRELFF
TRBJ2-2 . . TRBV6-5 TGTGCCAGCAGGACAGAGGATTTCGGCACCGGGGAGCTGTTTTTT CASRTEDFGTGELFF
TRBJ1-2 . TRBD1 TRBV9 TGTGCCAGCAGCGTAGGCGGGGGGACAGGGGGTGGAGGCTACACCTTC CASSVGGGTGGGGYTF
TRBJ1-5 . . TRBV5-1 TGCGCCAGCAGCTTACAGGGAAAGGGCAATCAGCCCCAGCATTTT CASSLQGKGNQPQHF
TRBJ1-2 . . TRBV2 TGTGCCAGCCAGGGAGGGGATGGGGGCCCCTACACCTTC CASQGGDGGPYTF
TRBJ2-1 . TRBD1 TRBV7-9 TGTGCCAGCAGCTTCCGGGACAGGGGATACAATGAGCAGTTCTTC CASSFRDRGYNEQFF
TRBJ2-1 . TRBD2 TRBV19 TGTGCCAGTAGTTTACTAGCGGGAGCTGGTGAGCAGTTCTTC CASSLLAGAGEQFF
TRBJ1-5 . . TRBV7-9 TGTGCCAGCAGTGCCCGGAGGGACGAGAGGAATCAGCCCCAGCATTTT CASSARRDERNQPQHF
TRBJ2-2 . TRBD1 TRBV19 TGTGCCAGTAGTATTCCGGGACAGGGGGCACTTTGGACCGGGGAGCTGTTTTTT CASSIPGQGALWTGELFF
TRBJ2-2 few TRBD2 TRBV3-1/TRBV3-2 TGTGCCAGCAGCCAACGCGGGAGTTACGGCGGGGAGCTGTTTTTT CASSQRGSYGGELFF
TRBJ2-2 few . TRBV7-9 TGTGCCACGGATCGAGGGTCCGGGGAGCTGTTTTTT CATDRGSGELFF
TRBJ1-4 . TRBD1 TRBV19 TGTGCCAGTAGTAGACAGGGGGCAACTAATGAAAAACTGTTTTTT CASSRQGATNEKLFF
TRBJ2-1 . TRBD2 TRBV5-6 TGTGCCAGCAGCGGTGACTTGGGCGGGAGATACAATGAGCAGTTCTTC CASSGDLGGRYNEQFF
TRBJ2-3 . TRBD1 TRBV29-1 TGCAGCGTTGATCGACAGGGGGCGCGCACAGATACGCAGTATTTT CSVDRQGARTDTQYF
TRBJ2-5 . . TRBV28 TGTGCCAGCACCTCCCCACAGGGATCGTACCAAGAGACCCAGTACTTC CASTSPQGSYQETQYF
TRBJ1-5 few . TRBV19 TGTGCCAGTAGTCGTGTTCGCAATCAGCCCCAGCATTTT CASSRVRNQPQHF
TRBJ1-6 . . TRBV30 TGTGCCTGGAACGGTAATTCACCCCTCCACTTT CAWNGNSPLHF
TRBJ2-1 . TRBD1 TRBV3-1/TRBV3-2 TGTGCCAGCAGCCAAGAGGGACAGTTAACAGTCGATGAGCAGTTCTTC CASSQEGQLTVDEQFF
TRBJ1-6 once . TRBV2 TGTGCCAGCAGTCAGAGCAGGGCGAATTCACCCCTCCACTTT CASSQSRANSPLHF
TRBJ2-5 . . TRBV7-3 TGTGCCAGCAGCCCGTCGGGATTGGGTCTGGCGCCGGGGGAGACCCAGTACTTC CASSPSGLGLAPGETQYF
TRBJ2-1 . . TRBV15 TGTGCCACCAGCAGAGATCCTCAGGACAATGAGCAGTTCTTC CATSRDPQDNEQFF
TRBJ2-4 . . TRBV3-1/TRBV3-2 TGTGCCAGCAGCCAACAACCAGGGGCCAAAAACATTCAGTACTTC CASSQQPGAKNIQYF
TRBJ1-1 once . TRBV4-1 TGCGCCAGCAGCCAAGGCGCAAACCCAAAGACTGAAGCTTTCTTT CASSQGANPKTEAFF
TRBJ1-5 . . TRBV11-2 TGTGCCAGCAGTCGGGCAGGGGGCAATCAGCCCCAGCATTTT CASSRAGGNQPQHF
TRBJ2-3 . . TRBV5-1 TGCGCCAGCAGCTTGATGGGCGGCACAGATACGCAGTATTTT CASSLMGGTDTQYF
TRBJ1-5 . . TRBV7-9 TGTGCCAGCAGCTTAGGGGTGGAAGACTGGCAGCCCCAGCATTTT CASSLGVEDWQPQHF
TRBJ1-6 . TRBD1 TRBV27 TGTGCCAGCAGGGGGGGGACAGGGAGTAATTCACCCCTCCACTTT CASRGGTGSNSPLHF